The clone carrying this T cell receptor (beta chain) is classed as large. What it binds is not known. The data were taken from a study of radiotherapy plus CTLA-4 blockade in lung cancer. General study points: The study found tumor-derived TCR clones expanded in blood after radiotherapy plus ipilimumab.

CDR1 and CDR2 from the germline V gene are SGHNT and YYREEE (reference sequence). V shed 6 bases and J shed 1 base, with 10 bases lying between them. The CDR3 sequence is 13 residues long. Libraries were prepared by immunoSEQ multiplex PCR; TCRdb keeps only in-frame clonotypes and omits some of them. Among about 38,000 clones listed, about three quarters were seen once. The chain is built from TRBV5-4 and TRBJ1-1; D call uncertain. The sequence derives from a human donor with non-small cell lung cancer who had stable disease on radiotherapy plus ipilimumab. The input for sequencing was peripheral blood, taken from a patient treated with radiotherapy plus ipilimumab. The CDR3 DNA reads TGTGCCAGCATGCTGTGGGGGAACACTGAAGCTTTCTTT. Translated, it gives CASMLWGNTEAFF.